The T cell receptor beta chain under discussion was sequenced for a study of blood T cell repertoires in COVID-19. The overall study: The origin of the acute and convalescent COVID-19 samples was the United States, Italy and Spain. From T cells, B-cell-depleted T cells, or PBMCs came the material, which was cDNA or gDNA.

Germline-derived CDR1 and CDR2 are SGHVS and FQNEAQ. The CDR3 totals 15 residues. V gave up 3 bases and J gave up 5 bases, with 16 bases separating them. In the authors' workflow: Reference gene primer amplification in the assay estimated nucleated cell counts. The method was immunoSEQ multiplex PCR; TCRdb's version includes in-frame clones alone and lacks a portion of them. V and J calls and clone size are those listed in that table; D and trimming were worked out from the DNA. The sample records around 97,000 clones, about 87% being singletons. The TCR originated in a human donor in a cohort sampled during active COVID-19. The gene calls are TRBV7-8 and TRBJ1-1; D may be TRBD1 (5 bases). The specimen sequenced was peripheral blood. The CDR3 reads CASSFGAGGGTEAFF. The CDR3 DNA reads TGTGCCAGCAGCTTCGGAGCGGGGGGAGGGACTGAAGCTTTCTTT.